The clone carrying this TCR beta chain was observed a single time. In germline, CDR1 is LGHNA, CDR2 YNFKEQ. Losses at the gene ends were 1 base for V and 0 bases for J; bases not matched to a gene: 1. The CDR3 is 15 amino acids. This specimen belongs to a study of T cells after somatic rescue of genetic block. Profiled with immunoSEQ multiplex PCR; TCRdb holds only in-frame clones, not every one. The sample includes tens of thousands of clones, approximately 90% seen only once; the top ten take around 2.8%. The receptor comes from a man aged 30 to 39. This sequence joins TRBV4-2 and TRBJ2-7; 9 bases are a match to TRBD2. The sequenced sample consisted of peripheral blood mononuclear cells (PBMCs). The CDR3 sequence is CASSQASGTSYEQYF. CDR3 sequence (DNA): TGTGCCAGCAGCCAAGCTAGCGGGACCTCCTACGAGCAGTACTTC.